This TCR beta chain was identified during a study of blood T cell repertoires in COVID-19. Produced via immunoSEQ multiplex PCR; TCRdb's table is partial and in-frame only. The sample shows roughly 99,000 clones, 89% of them seen only once. Sequenced: peripheral blood. This receptor was obtained from a man between 35 and 55 years old with active or convalescent COVID-19.

The CDR3: CAINRVGQETQYF. Here the CDR3 DNA reads TGTGCCATCAACCGGGTCGGACAAGAGACCCAGTACTTC. The J gene is TRBJ2-5, the V gene TRBV10-3; D is unclear. V shed 7 bases and J shed 2 bases, with 11 bases lying between them. Germline V gene data show CDR1 as ENHRY and CDR2 as SYGVKD. The CDR3 has 13 residues.